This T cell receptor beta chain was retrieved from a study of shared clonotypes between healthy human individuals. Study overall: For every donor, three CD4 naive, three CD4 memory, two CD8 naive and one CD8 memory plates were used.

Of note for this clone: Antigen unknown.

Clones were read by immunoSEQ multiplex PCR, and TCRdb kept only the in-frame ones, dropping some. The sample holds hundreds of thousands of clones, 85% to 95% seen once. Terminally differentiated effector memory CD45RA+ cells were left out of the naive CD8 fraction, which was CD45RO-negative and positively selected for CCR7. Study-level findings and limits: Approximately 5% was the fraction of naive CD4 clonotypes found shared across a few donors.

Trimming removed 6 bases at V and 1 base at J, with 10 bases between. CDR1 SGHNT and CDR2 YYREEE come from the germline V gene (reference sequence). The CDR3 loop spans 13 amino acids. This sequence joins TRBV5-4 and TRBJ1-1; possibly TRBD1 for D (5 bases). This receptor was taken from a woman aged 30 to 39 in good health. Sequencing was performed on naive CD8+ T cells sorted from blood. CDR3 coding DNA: TGTGCCAGCAAGCAGACAGAGAACACTGAAGCTTTCTTT. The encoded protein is CASKQTENTEAFF. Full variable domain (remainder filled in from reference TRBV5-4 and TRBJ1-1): ETGVTQSPTHLIKTRGQQVTLRCSSQSGHNTVSWYQQALGQGPQFIFQYYREEENGRGNFPPRFSGLQFPNYSSELNVNALELDDSALYLCASKQTENTEAFFGQGTRLTVV.